The present T cell receptor beta chain was sequenced within a study of beta chain features in type 1 diabetes. Turning to the study itself: Patients did not differ from healthy donors in age, gender or cell yield. Analysis included over 90 million sorted cells drawn from all samples.

V gave up 2 bases and J gave up 4 bases, with 11 bases separating them. Germline V gene data show CDR1 as MDHEN and CDR2 as SYDVKM. The CDR3 is 14 residues long. Study-wide points: Moderately but significantly shorter TCRB CDR3s were found in Type 1 diabetes patients in all four CD4+ subsets. Shorter templates may be favored by PCR, equally so in patients and controls.

Sorting that relied on CD45RO/CCR7/CD25/CD127/CD95/CD27 yielded CD4+ naive, central memory, regulatory and stem cell-like memory cells. A word on this clone: Its antigen is unidentified.

Isolated RNA was reverse transcribed in full, so expressed TCRB transcripts were sequenced. Only in-frame clones appear in the TCRdb table, and some are missing; sequencing was by immunoSEQ multiplex PCR. The data hold some 350,000 clones, with around 10% observed a single time. This sequence was found in a man aged 25 to 40 with type 1 diabetes. The material sequenced was central memory CD4+ T cells from blood. This chain joins TRBV28 and TRBJ1-1, with D hard to call. CDR3 DNA sequence: TGTGCCAGCAGTTTACCCCATCGAAGCACTGAAGCTTTCTTT. Amino acids: CASSLPHRSTEAFF. Based on the CDR3 plus reference TRBV28 and TRBJ1-1, the full variable domain is DVKVTQSSRYLVKRTGEKVFLECVQDMDHENMFWYRQDPGLGLRLIYFSYDVKMKEKGDIPEGYSVSREKKERFSLILESASTNQTSMYLCASSLPHRSTEAFFGQGTRLTVV.